In its sample, the clone carrying this T cell receptor (beta chain) was seen many times. Its antigen is undetermined. This specimen belongs to a study of CD8 T cells in ankylosing spondylitis. The study, taken as a whole, reports: For ankylosing spondylitis blood, a TCR beta motif of under 10 highly homologous variants appeared characteristic.

The CDR3 consists of 14 residues. Trimming stripped 4 bases from V and 6 bases from J, with 13 bases between. The germline gives CDR1 SGDLS, CDR2 YYNGEE. Using quantitative 5'-RACE with molecular barcodes, the authors made TCR beta libraries. TCRdb redid the calling of the 5' RACE reads with MiXCR, one entry per CDR3 protein. The sample has 30,000 to 45,000 distinct CDR3 sequences; 3% are singletons. This TCR was recovered from a male donor with ankylosing spondylitis or in good health (not recorded which). Input material: blood, either unsorted or a sorted T cell fraction (not recorded which). V gene TRBV9 combines with J gene TRBJ2-2; a weak D match, TRBD2 (6 bases). CDR3 coding DNA: TGTGCCAGCAGCACCCGGACTACGGCCGGGGAGCTGTTTTTT. It codes for CASSTRTTAGELFF.